This TCR beta chain was recovered during a study of T-cell reconstitution after alpha-beta-depleted transplantation in children. This clonotype has only a few counts. The V end lost 3 bases, the J end lost 3 bases, and 16 bases lay between the germline ends. This CDR3 spans 15 amino acids. Germline CDR1 is DFQATT and CDR2 is SNEGSKA (reference sequence). Unique molecular identifiers were used in preparing the TCRbeta library. TCRdb re-called the PCR reads through MiXCR, storing one row per CDR3 protein. The sample contains 200,000 to 300,000 distinct CDR3 sequences, around 12% of which appear only once.

The sequence was obtained from a human donor who donated a stem cell graft to a child with acute lymphoblastic leukemia. The rearrangement uses TRBV20-1 and TRBJ2-3; D perhaps matches TRBD1 (6 bases). Specimen: PBMCs from the stem cell graft donor, collected from the stem cell graft. Written as DNA, the CDR3 is TGCAGTGCTAGTAGGGGGTCCCGTACGACAGATACGCAGTATTTT. The encoded protein is CSASRGSRTTDTQYF.